Listed here are 22 T cell receptor beta chains from one sample, sequenced in a study of blood T cell repertoires in COVID-19. Only in-frame clones appear in the TCRdb table, and some are missing; sequencing was by immunoSEQ multiplex PCR. This table has 85,000 to 95,000 clones, about 87% appearing once. Sample: peripheral blood. The source is a human donor with acute or convalescent COVID-19. The donor label of this sample is uncertain.

As to this clone: Distinct nucleotide sequences in the sample also encode this CDR3. V and J are TRBV9 and TRBJ2-1; 9 bases match TRBD1. J lost 2 bases, V lost 0 bases, and 3 bases had no gene match. The CDR3 has 16 residues. Germline V gives CDR1 SGDLS, CDR2 YYNGEE. Written as DNA, the CDR3 is TGTGCCAGCAGCGTAGAGGACAGGGGTACCTACAATGAGCAGTTCTTC. As protein: CASSVEDRGTYNEQFF.

The chain uses TRBV30 and TRBJ2-3; weak D call: TRBD2 (5 bases). CDR3 length: 13 amino acids. Trimming shortened V by 7 bases and J by 5 bases, and 16 bases separated the two germline ends. Per germline, CDR1 GTSNPN and CDR2 SVGIG (reference sequence). The DNA for the CDR3 is TGTGCCTCGACCTCTGGGAGCGTAGATACGCAGTATTTT. The encoded protein is CASTSGSVDTQYF.

The gene calls are TRBV9 and TRBJ1-5, with 7 bases aligning to TRBD1. The CDR3 runs 16 residues. Trimming cost V 0 bases and J 3 bases; bases outside gene matches: 6. Per the germline V gene, CDR1 is SGDLS and CDR2 is YYNGEE. The CDR3 spells CASSVEGRGVNQPQHF. Here the CDR3 DNA reads TGTGCCAGCAGCGTAGAGGGCAGGGGGGTCAATCAGCCCCAGCATTTT.

This chain joins TRBV29-1 and TRBJ2-1; 12 positions match TRBD2. V was pared by 2 bases and J by 0 bases, with 5 bases of the junction left unmatched. The CDR3 contains 17 residues. Germline V gene lookup returns CDR1 SQVTM and CDR2 ANQGSEA. The CDR3 region is CSVEPTSGGLSYNEQFF. CDR3 coding DNA: TGCAGCGTTGAACCGACTAGCGGGGGTCTCTCCTACAATGAGCAGTTCTTC.

V usage is TRBV5-1 and J usage is TRBJ2-2; 8 bases map to TRBD1. Germline V gene sequence: CDR1 SGHRS, CDR2 YFSETQ. After removal of 4 bases from V and 1 base from J, the junction contained 3 bases not matched to a gene. The CDR3 runs 15 residues. The CDR3 nucleotides read TGCGCCAGCAGCGAACAGGGGGGGAACACCGGGGAGCTGTTTTTT. Translated: CASSEQGGNTGELFF.

The chain joins TRBV3-1 (or the pseudogene TRBV3-2) to TRBJ2-1, with 15 nucleotides matching TRBD2. The germline V gene encodes CDR1 LGHDT and CDR2 YNNKEL (reference sequence). The CDR3 sequence is 15 residues long. The trim removed 3 bases at V and 13 bases at J, leaving 7 bases unmatched. The CDR3 reads CASSQDWTSGGAQFF. As DNA, the CDR3 is TGTGCCAGCAGCCAGGACTGGACTAGCGGGGGGGCACAGTTCTTC.

This chain uses TRBV5-1 with TRBJ2-3; 8 bases map to TRBD1. Germline-derived CDR1 and CDR2 are SGHRS and YFSETQ. The CDR3 has 15 amino acids. Trimming removed 4 bases from V and 2 bases from J; junction bases left unmatched: 6. The CDR3 reads CASSEDRVVTDTQYF. The DNA for the CDR3 is TGCGCCAGCAGCGAGGACAGGGTAGTCACAGATACGCAGTATTTT. Complete variable domain (other parts from reference TRBV5-1 and TRBJ2-3): KAGVTQTPRYLIKTRGQQVTLSCSPISGHRSVSWYQQTPGQGLQFLFEYFSETQRNKGNFPGRFSGRQFSNSRSEMNVSTLELGDSALYLCASSEDRVVTDTQYFGPGTRLTVL.

The chain is built from TRBV5-1 and TRBJ2-5; weak D call: TRBD1 (5 bases). V was cut by 4 bases and J by 6 bases, with 19 bases left in between. Germline V gives CDR1 SGHRS, CDR2 YFSETQ. The CDR3 spans 15 residues. CDR3: CASSAQGQGRQTQYF. As DNA, the CDR3 is TGCGCCAGCAGCGCACAAGGGCAGGGTAGGCAGACCCAGTACTTC.

This clone was detected only a few times. The chain joins TRBV5-1 to TRBJ1-2; 9 nucleotides agree with TRBD1. Germline CDR1 is SGHRS and CDR2 is YFSETQ. J gave up 4 bases and V 3 bases, and 10 bases lay outside the gene matches. The CDR3 contains 16 residues. In DNA, the CDR3 is TGCGCCAGCAGCTCCTACTCCGGGGACAGGGCCTATGGCTACACCTTC. This translates into CASSSYSGDRAYGYTF.

The chain combines TRBV7-8 with TRBJ1-2, with D unresolved. Trimming stripped 3 bases from V and 3 bases from J, with 8 bases between. Germline V gene lookup returns CDR1 SGHVS and CDR2 FQNEAQ. The CDR3 covers 13 residues. The CDR3 region has the DNA TGTGCCAGCAGCTTTTCCCAATACTATGGCTACACCTTC. Translating it yields CASSFSQYYGYTF.

The rearrangement uses TRBV9 and TRBJ2-7; D is unclear. Germline CDR1 SGDLS, CDR2 YYNGEE. CDR3 size: 15 residues. Trimming removed 0 bases at V and 3 bases at J, with 13 bases between. CDR3 nucleotide sequence: TGTGCCAGCAGCGTAGCTGCGGCATCCCACTACGAGCAGTACTTC. Protein: CASSVAAASHYEQYF.

This clone came up a few times. V gene TRBV4-1 combines with J gene TRBJ2-2; D perhaps matches TRBD1 (7 bases). The germline gives CDR1 MGHRA, CDR2 YSYEKL. This CDR3 comprises 18 residues. Trimming shortened V by 1 base and J by 0 bases, and 15 bases separated the two germline ends. CDR3 sequence: CASSQVVRGTANTGELFF. The CDR3 DNA follows: TGCGCCAGCAGCCAAGTAGTTCGCGGGACAGCGAACACCGGGGAGCTGTTTTTT.

This sequence joins TRBV28 and TRBJ2-7, with TRBD1 identical over 7 bases. The CDR3 is 13 amino acids. The J segment lost 0 bases and the V segment lost 6 bases, leaving 2 bases of the junction unmatched. CDR1 MDHEN and CDR2 SYDVKM come from the germline V gene. CDR3 sequence: CASRTGSSYEQYF. CDR3 nucleotide sequence: TGTGCCAGCAGGACAGGGAGCTCCTACGAGCAGTACTTC.

The chain is built from TRBV6-2 or TRBV6-3 and TRBJ1-5; 10 nucleotides agree with TRBD1. The trim removed 6 bases at V and 4 bases at J, leaving 6 bases unmatched. Germline V lookup: CDR1 MNHEY, CDR2 SVGEGT. This CDR3 region has 15 residues. CDR3 amino acids: CASSPRTGGNQPQHF. In nucleotides, the CDR3 is TGTGCCAGCAGCCCAAGGACAGGGGGTAATCAGCCCCAGCATTTT.

This clone was detected once. The rearrangement uses TRBV19 and TRBJ1-4; TRBD1 agrees at 7 bases. The CDR3 sequence is 15 residues long. The trim removed 3 bases at V and 8 bases at J, leaving 9 bases unmatched. CDR1 and CDR2 from the germline V gene are LNHDA and SQIVND (reference sequence). The chain's CDR3 is CASSIGAGGGEKLFF. CDR3 sequence (DNA): TGTGCCAGTAGTATCGGCGCAGGGGGTGGAGAAAAACTGTTTTTT.

The J gene is TRBJ1-2, the V gene TRBV6-1; no firm D call. V gave up 0 bases and J gave up 7 bases, with 15 bases separating them. The CDR3 covers 15 residues. Germline V gives CDR1 MNHNS, CDR2 SASEGT. The CDR3 bases are TGTGCCAGCAGTGAAGCGCGGGAGGGCAAGGTTGGCTACACCTTC. Its translation is CASSEAREGKVGYTF.

The V call is TRBV12-3 or TRBV12-4, the J call TRBJ1-2; D unresolved. CDR3 length: 12 amino acids. Trimming removed 7 bases at V and 3 bases at J, with 9 bases between. The CDR3 sequence is CASTPADYGYTF. Written as DNA, the CDR3 is TGTGCCAGCACCCCGGCGGACTATGGCTACACCTTC.

This rearrangement joins TRBV6-5 to TRBJ1-1; 10 positions agree with TRBD1. J gave up 6 bases and V 6 bases, and 7 bases lay outside the gene matches. Per the germline V gene, CDR1 is MNHEY and CDR2 is SVGAGI. The CDR3 contains 14 residues. The CDR3 nucleotides read TGTGCCAGCAGCCCCGACAGGGGGCGGGCTGAAGCTTTCTTT. Translation gives CASSPDRGRAEAFF.

The rearrangement links TRBV5-1 to TRBJ2-3; possible D gene TRBD2, 6 bases. V was pared by 5 bases and J by 3 bases, with 10 bases between. The CDR3 spans 13 residues. The germline V gene has CDR1 SGHRS and CDR2 YFSETQ. CDR3 nucleotides: TGCGCCAGCAGTGCGGGGAGGACAGATACGCAGTATTTT. Translation gives CASSAGRTDTQYF.

V is TRBV7-9 and J is TRBJ2-7; TRBD1 is a possible D gene (5 bases). V gave up 0 bases and J gave up 2 bases, with 11 bases separating them. Looked up from germline, CDR1 is SEHNR and CDR2 is FQNEAQ (reference sequence). This CDR3 contains 15 residues. CDR3 residues: CASSLAQGGPYEQYF. The CDR3 coding sequence is TGTGCCAGCAGCTTAGCGCAGGGTGGCCCCTACGAGCAGTACTTC.

The V and J genes are TRBV18 and TRBJ1-3; D might be TRBD1 (6 bases). The germline V gene encodes CDR1 KGHSH and CDR2 LQKENI. The CDR3 runs 16 residues. Trimming shortened V by 3 bases and J by 2 bases, and 14 bases separated the two germline ends. The CDR3 DNA follows: TGTGCCAGCTCACCGCCTACAGGGAACGCTGGAAACACCATATATTTT. Amino acid sequence: CASSPPTGNAGNTIYF.

This chain uses TRBV30 with TRBJ1-1, with 9 bases that match TRBD1. V lost 2 bases to trimming and J lost 4 bases; unmatched junction nucleotides: 8. Germline CDR1 reads GTSNPN; CDR2 reads SVGIG (reference sequence). This CDR3 is built from 15 residues. The DNA for the CDR3 is TGTGCCTGGAGTTCTTACAGGGGGCAAGGCACTGAAGCTTTCTTT. Encoded protein: CAWSSYRGQGTEAFF.